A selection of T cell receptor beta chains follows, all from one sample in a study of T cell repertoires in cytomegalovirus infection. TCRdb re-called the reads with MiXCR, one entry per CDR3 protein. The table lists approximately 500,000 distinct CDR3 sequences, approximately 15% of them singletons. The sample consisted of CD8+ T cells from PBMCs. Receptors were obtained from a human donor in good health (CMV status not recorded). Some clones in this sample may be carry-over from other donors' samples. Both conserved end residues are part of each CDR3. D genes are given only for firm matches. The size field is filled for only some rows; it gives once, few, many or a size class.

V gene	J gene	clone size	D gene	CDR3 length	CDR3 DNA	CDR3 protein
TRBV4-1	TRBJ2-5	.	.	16	TGCGCCAGCAGCCAAGACACAGCGGATTCGAGGGAGACCCAGTACTTC	CASSQDTADSRETQYF
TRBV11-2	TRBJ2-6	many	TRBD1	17	TGTGCCAGCAGCCTCGGGACAGGGGGCTCTGGGGCCAACGTCCTGACTTTC	CASSLGTGGSGANVLTF
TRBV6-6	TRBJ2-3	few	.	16	TGTGCCAGCAGTTACTATCGGACAGAAAGCACAGATACGCAGTATTTT	CASSYYRTESTDTQYF
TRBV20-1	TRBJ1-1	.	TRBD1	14	TGCAGTGCTAGCGGGACAGGGGGTGGGACTGAAGCTTTCTTT	CSASGTGGGTEAFF
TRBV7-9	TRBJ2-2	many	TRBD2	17	TGTGCCAGCTTTAGAAGGGTAGCGGGAGCGAACACCGGGGAGCTGTTTTTT	CASFRRVAGANTGELFF
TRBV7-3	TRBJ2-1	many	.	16	TGTGCCAGCAGCTTAGGGCGAGCACGGTCCTACAATGAGCAGTTCTTC	CASSLGRARSYNEQFF
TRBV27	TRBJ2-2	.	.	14	TGTGCCAGCAGTTTCAGGGGAAGGACCGGGGAGCTGTTTTTT	CASSFRGRTGELFF
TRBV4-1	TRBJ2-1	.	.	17	TGCGCCAGCAGCTCCCTGGGGGTAGCGGAGTCCTACAATGAGCAGTTCTTC	CASSSLGVAESYNEQFF
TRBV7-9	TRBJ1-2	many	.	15	TGTGCCAGCAGCTTAACGTGGGAGGCCAACTATGGCTACACCTTC	CASSLTWEANYGYTF
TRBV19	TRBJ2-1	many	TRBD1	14	TGTGCCAGTACTTACAGGGGCTCCTACAATGAGCAGTTCTTC	CASTYRGSYNEQFF
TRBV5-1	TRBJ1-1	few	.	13	TGCGCCAGCAGCACACGGCCGAACACTGAAGCTTTCTTT	CASSTRPNTEAFF
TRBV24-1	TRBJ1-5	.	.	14	TGTGCCACCAGTGATGAGACTAGCAATCAGCCCCAGCATTTT	CATSDETSNQPQHF
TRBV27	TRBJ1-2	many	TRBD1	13	TGTGCCAGCAGTCCTCAGGGGGCGGGCGGCTACACCTTC	CASSPQGAGGYTF
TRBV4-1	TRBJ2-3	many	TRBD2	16	TGCGCCAGCAGCCCCCGGACTAGCGGGGACACAGATACGCAGTATTTT	CASSPRTSGDTDTQYF
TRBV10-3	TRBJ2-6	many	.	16	TGTGCCATCGGCGGGACAGAAAGCTCTGGGGCCAACGTCCTGACTTTC	CAIGGTESSGANVLTF
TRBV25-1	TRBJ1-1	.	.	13	TGTGCCAGCAGTGAATGGACGAACACTGAAGCTTTCTTT	CASSEWTNTEAFF
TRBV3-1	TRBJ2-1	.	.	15	TGTGCCAGCAGCCAAGGGCAGGGGCCCTACAATGAGCAGTTCTTC	CASSQGQGPYNEQFF
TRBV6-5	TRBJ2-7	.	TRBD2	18	TGTGCCAGCAGTTACTCGATATCCGACGGGGGGGCCCCCTACGAGCAGTACTTC	CASSYSISDGGAPYEQYF
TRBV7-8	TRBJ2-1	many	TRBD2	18	TGTGCCAGCAGCCTGGAGCTAGCGGGGGGGCCTCGACGCAATGAGCAGTTCTTC	CASSLELAGGPRRNEQFF